This paragraph covers one T cell receptor beta chain sequence. The libraries were made with immunoSEQ v3.0 at survey level. Only in-frame clones appear in the TCRdb table, and some are missing; sequencing was by immunoSEQ multiplex PCR. Here the sample spans fewer than 25,000 clones, 75% to 90% being singletons. Ahead of DNA extraction, samples held 1-10 million cryopreserved PBMC each. This sample was included in a study of long-term antiretroviral therapy in people with HIV. The source was unsorted PBMCs, collected around 5.9 years after starting antiretroviral therapy. The TCR was taken from a man between 25 and 39 years old with HIV.

CDR3 region: CAWNTGYGYTF. CDR3 nucleotide sequence: TGTGCCTGGAATACGGGCTATGGCTACACCTTC. The V call is TRBV30, the J call TRBJ1-2; D remains ambiguous. V lost 4 bases to trimming and J lost 4 bases, with 7 bases between them. The CDR3 length is 11 residues. Germline CDR1 reads GTSNPN; CDR2 reads SVGIG (reference sequence).